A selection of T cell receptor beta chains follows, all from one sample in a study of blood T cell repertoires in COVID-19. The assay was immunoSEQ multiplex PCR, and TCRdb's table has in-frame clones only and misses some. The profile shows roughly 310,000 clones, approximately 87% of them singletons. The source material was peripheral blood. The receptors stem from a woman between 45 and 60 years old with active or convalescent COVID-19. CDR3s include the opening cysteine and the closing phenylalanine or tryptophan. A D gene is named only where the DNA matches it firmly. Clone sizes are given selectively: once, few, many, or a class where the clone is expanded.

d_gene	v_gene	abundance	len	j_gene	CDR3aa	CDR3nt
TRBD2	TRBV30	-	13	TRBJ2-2	CALSGGMPGELFF	TGTGCCCTCAGCGGGGGGATGCCCGGGGAGCTGTTTTTT
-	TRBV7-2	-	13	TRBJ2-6	CASGVPGANVLTF	TGTGCCAGCGGAGTACCTGGGGCCAACGTCCTGACTTTC
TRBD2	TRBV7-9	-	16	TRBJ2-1	CASSLAGLANVNEQFF	TGTGCCAGCAGCTTAGCGGGACTAGCAAACGTCAATGAGCAGTTCTTC
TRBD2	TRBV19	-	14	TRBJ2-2	CARTSGRGTGELFF	TGTGCCAGGACAAGCGGGAGGGGCACCGGGGAGCTGTTTTTT
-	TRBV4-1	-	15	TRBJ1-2	CASSQESGVSGGYTF	TGCGCCAGCAGCCAAGAAAGCGGGGTATCGGGAGGCTACACCTTC
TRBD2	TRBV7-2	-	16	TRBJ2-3	CASSPAWTSGIDTQYF	TGTGCCAGCAGCCCAGCATGGACTAGCGGGATTGATACGCAGTATTTT
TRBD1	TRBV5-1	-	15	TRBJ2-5	CASTFGTGDRETQYF	TGCGCCAGCACATTCGGGACAGGGGATCGGGAGACCCAGTACTTC
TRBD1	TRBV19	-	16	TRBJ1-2	CASKSRDRDLNYGYTF	TGTGCCAGTAAGTCCCGGGACAGGGACCTCAACTATGGCTACACCTTC
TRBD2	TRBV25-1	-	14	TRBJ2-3	CASSVSGSTDTQYF	TGTGCCAGCAGTGTTAGCGGGAGCACAGATACGCAGTATTTT
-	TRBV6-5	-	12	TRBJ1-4	CAAGGENEKLFF	TGTGCCGCGGGGGGGGAAAATGAAAAACTGTTTTTT
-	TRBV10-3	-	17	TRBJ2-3	CAIPEGGKGGGTDTQYF	TGTGCCATCCCCGAAGGGGGAAAAGGGGGGGGCACAGATACGCAGTATTTT
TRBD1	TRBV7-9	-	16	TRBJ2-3	CASSPLLGQGADTQYF	TGTGCCAGCAGCCCGTTGTTGGGACAGGGGGCAGATACGCAGTATTTT
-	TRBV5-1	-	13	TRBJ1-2	CASSSSEGYGYTF	TGCGCCAGCAGCTCGAGCGAGGGCTATGGCTACACCTTC
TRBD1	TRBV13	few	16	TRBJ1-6	CASEPRTGGYNSPLHF	TGTGCCAGCGAGCCCCGGACAGGGGGATATAATTCACCCCTCCACTTT
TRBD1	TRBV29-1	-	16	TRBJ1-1	CSVERQGQGRPTEAFF	TGCAGCGTTGAGCGACAGGGACAGGGGCGTCCCACTGAAGCTTTCTTT